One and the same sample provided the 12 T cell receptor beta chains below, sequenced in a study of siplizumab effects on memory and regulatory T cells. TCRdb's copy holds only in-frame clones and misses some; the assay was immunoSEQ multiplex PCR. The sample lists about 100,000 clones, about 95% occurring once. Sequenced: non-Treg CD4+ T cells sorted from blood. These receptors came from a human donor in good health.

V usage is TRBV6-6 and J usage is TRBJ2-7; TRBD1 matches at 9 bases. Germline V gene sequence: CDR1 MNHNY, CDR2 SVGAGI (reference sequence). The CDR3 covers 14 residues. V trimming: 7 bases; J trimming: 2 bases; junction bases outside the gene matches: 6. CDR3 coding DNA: TGTGCCAGCATCCACCGGGACAGGGCCTACGAGCAGTACTTC. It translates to CASIHRDRAYEQYF.

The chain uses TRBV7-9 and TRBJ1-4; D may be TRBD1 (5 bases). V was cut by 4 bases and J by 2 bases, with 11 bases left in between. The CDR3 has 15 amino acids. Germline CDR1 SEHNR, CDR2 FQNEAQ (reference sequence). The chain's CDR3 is CASSSGQGTNEKLFF. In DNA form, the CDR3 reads TGTGCCAGCAGCTCAGGGCAGGGTACTAATGAAAAACTGTTTTTT. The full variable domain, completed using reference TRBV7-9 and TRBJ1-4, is DTGVSQNPRHKITKRGQNVTFRCDPISEHNRLYWYRQTLGQGPEFLTYFQNEAQLEKSRLLSDRFSAERPKGSFSTLEIQRTEQGDSAMYLCASSSGQGTNEKLFFGSGTQLSVL.

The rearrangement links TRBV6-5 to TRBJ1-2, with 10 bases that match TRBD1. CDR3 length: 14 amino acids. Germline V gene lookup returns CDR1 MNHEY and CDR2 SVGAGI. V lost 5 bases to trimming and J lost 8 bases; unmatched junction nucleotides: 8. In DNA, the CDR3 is TGTGCCAGCAGTAGGGACAGGGGAGAGTGGGGCTACACCTTC. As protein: CASSRDRGEWGYTF.

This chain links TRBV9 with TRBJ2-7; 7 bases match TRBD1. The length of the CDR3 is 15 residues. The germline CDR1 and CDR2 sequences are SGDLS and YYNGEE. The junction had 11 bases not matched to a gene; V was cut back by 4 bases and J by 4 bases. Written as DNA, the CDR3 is TGTGCCAGCAGCCCTCAGACAGGGTCTAGATACGAGCAGTACTTC. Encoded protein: CASSPQTGSRYEQYF. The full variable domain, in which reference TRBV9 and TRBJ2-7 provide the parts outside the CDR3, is DSGVTQTPKHLITATGQRVTLRCSPRSGDLSVYWYQQSLDQGLQFLIQYYNGEERAKGNILERFSAQQFPDLHSELNLSSLELGDSALYFCASSPQTGSRYEQYFGPGTRLTVT.

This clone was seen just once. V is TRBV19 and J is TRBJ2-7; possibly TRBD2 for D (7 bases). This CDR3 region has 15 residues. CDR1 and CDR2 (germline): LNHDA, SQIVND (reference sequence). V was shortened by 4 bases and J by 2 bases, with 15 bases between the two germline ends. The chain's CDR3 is CASSTLGGGPYEQYF. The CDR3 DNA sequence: TGTGCCAGTAGTACTTTGGGAGGGGGGCCCTACGAGCAGTACTTC.

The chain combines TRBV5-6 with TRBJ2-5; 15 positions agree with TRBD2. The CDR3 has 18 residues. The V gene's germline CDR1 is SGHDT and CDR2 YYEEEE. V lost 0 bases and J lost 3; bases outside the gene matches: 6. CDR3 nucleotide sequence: TGTGCCAGCAGCTTGGCCGGACTAGCGGGAGGGCCTAAAGAGACCCAGTACTTC. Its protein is CASSLAGLAGGPKETQYF.

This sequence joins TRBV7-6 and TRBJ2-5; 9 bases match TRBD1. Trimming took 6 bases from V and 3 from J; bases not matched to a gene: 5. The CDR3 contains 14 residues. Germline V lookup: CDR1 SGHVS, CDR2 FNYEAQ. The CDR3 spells CASRFRDREETQYF. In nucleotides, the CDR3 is TGTGCCAGCAGATTCCGGGACAGGGAAGAGACCCAGTACTTC. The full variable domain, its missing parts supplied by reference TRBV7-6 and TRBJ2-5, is GAGVSQSPRYKVTKRGQDVALRCDPISGHVSLYWYRQALGQGPEFLTYFNYEAQQDKSGLPNDRFSAERPEGSISTLTIQRTEQRDSAMYRCASRFRDREETQYFGPGTRLLVL.

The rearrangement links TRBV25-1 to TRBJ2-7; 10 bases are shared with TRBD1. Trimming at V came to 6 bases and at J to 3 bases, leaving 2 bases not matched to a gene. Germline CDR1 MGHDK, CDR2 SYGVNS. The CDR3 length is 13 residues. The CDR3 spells CASSRDRGYEQYF. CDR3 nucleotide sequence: TGTGCCAGCAGCCGGGACAGGGGCTACGAGCAGTACTTC.

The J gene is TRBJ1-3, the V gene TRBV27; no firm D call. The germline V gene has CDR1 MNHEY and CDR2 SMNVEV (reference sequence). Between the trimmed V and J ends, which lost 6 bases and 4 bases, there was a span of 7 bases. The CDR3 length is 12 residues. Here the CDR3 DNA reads TGTGCCAGCAGCCGACCCGGAAACACCATATATTTT. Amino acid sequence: CASSRPGNTIYF.

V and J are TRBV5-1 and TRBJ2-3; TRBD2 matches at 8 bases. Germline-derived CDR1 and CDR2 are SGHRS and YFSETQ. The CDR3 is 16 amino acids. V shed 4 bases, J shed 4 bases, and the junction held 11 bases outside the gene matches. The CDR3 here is CASSTGLEGVADTQYF. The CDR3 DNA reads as TGCGCCAGCAGCACGGGACTAGAGGGTGTGGCAGATACGCAGTATTTT.

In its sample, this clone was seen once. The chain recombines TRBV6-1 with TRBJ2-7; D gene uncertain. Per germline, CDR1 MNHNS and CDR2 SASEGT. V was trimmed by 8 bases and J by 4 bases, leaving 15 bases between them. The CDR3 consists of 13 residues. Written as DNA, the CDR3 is TGTGCCAGCTCCTTAGACCTTCGGTACGAGCAGTACTTC. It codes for CASSLDLRYEQYF.

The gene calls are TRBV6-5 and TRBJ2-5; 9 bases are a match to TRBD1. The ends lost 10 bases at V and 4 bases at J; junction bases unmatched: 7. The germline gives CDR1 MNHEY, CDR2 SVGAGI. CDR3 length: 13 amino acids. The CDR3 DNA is TGTGCCACCCGGGACAGGGTCGGAGAGACCCAGTACTTC. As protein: CATRDRVGETQYF.